This T cell receptor beta chain comes out of a study of cytomegalovirus exposure and HLA in healthy donors. General study points: Through in vitro validation, three CMV-associated chains were shown to be specific for CMV antigens.

Researchers ran the PCR with 60 Vbeta and 13 Jbeta primers. Method: immunoSEQ multiplex PCR; TCRdb's copy keeps in-frame clones and lacks some. The sample carries hundreds of thousands of clones, about 80% recorded once. Comments on this clone: No antigen is known for it.

V was shortened by 2 bases and J by 4 bases, with 19 bases between the two germline ends. CDR3 size: 17 residues. The germline V gene encodes CDR1 SGDLS and CDR2 YYNGEE. The genes are TRBV9 and TRBJ1-3; no clear D. The sample taken for sequencing was PBMCs. This clonotype originated in a woman aged 40-49 years in good health and CMV-seronegative. CDR3 amino acids: CASSVDTATWNGNTIYF. The CDR3 DNA reads TGTGCCAGCAGCGTGGATACAGCAACGTGGAACGGAAACACCATATATTTT.